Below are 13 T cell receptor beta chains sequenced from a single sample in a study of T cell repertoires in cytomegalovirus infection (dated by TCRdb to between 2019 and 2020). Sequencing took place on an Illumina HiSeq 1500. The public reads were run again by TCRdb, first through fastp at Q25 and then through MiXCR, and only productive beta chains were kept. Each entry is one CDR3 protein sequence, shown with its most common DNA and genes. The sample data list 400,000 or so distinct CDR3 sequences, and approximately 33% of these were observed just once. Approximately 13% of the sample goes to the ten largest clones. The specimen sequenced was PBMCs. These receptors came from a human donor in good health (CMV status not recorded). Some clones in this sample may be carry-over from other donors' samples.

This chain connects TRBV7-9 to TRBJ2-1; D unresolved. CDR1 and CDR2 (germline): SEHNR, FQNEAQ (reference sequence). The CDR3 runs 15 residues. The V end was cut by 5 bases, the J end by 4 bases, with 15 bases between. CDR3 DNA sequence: TGTGCCAGCAGCCCCCGGCGGCCCATGTACAATGAGCAGTTCTTC. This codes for CASSPRRPMYNEQFF. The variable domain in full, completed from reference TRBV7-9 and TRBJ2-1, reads DTGVSQNPRHKITKRGQNVTFRCDPISEHNRLYWYRQTLGQGPEFLTYFQNEAQLEKSRLLSDRFSAERPKGSFSTLEIQRTEQGDSAMYLCASSPRRPMYNEQFFGPGTRLTVL.

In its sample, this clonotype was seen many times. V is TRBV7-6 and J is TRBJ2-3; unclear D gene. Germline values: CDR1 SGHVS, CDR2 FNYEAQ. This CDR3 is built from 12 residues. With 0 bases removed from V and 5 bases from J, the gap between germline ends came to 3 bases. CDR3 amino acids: CASSLARDTQYF. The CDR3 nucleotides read TGTGCCAGCAGCTTAGCTAGAGATACGCAGTATTTT.

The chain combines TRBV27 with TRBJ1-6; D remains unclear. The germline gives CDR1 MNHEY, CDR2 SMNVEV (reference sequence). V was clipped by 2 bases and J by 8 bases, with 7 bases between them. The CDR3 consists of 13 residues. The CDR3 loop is CASSLIADSPLHF. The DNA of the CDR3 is TGTGCCAGCAGTTTAATTGCGGATTCACCCCTCCACTTT.

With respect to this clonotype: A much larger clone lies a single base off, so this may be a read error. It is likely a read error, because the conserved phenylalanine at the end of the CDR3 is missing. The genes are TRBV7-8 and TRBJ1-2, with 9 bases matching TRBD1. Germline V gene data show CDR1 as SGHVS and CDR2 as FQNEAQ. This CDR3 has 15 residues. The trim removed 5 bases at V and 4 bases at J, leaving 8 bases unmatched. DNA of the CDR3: TGTGCCAGCAGCACAGAGGTGACAGGGGGCTATGGCTACACCTGC. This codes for CASSTEVTGGYGYTC.

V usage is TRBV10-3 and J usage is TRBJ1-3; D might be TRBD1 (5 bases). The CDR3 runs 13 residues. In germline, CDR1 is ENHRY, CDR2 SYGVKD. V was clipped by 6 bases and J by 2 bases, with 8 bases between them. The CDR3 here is CAIRLRAGNTIYF. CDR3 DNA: TGTGCCATCAGACTCAGGGCTGGAAACACCATATATTTT.

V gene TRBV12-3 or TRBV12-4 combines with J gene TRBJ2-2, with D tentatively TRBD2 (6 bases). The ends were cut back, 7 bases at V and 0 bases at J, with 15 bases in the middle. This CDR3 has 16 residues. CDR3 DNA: TGTGCCAGCACTTCCGGGGGTGCACCGAACACCGGGGAGCTGTTTTTT. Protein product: CASTSGGAPNTGELFF.

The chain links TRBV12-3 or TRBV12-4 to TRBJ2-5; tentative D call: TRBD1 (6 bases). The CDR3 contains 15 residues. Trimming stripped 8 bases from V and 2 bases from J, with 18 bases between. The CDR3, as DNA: TGTGCCAGCGCGATCGGGACACAGAAACAAGAGACCCAGTACTTC. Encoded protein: CASAIGTQKQETQYF.

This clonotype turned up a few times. The CDR3 region is CASSYRTSGGAPIYNEQFF. The CDR3 DNA reads as TGTGCCAGCAGCTATAGGACTAGCGGGGGGGCACCAATCTACAATGAGCAGTTCTTC. The genes are TRBV7-6 and TRBJ2-1, with 15 nucleotides matching TRBD2. This CDR3 contains 19 residues. The germline gives CDR1 SGHVS, CDR2 FNYEAQ. Germline trimming cut 4 bases from V and 3 bases from J; bases unmatched to any gene: 10.

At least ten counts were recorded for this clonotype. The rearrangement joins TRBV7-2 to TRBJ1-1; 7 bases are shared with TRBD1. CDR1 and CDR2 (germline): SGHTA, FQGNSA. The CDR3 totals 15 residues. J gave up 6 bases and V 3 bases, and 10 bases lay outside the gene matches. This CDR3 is CASSFAIQGVAEAFF. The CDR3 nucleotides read TGTGCCAGCAGCTTCGCCATCCAGGGGGTTGCTGAAGCTTTCTTT.

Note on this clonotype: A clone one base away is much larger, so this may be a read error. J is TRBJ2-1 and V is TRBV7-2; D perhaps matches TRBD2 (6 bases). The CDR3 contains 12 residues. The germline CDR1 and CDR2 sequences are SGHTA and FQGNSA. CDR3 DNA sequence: TGTGCCAGCAGCTTTACTAGCAGCGAGCAGTTATTC. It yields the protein CASSFTSSEQLF.

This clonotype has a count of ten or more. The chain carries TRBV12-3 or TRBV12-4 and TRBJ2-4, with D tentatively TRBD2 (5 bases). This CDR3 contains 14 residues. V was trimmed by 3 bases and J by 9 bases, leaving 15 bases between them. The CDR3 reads CASSFYGEIGIQYF. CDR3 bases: TGTGCCAGCAGTTTTTACGGGGAGATTGGCATTCAGTACTTC.

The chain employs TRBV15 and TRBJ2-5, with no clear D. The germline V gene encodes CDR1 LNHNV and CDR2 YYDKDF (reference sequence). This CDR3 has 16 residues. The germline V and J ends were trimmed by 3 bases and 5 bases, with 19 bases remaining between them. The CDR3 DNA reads TGTGCCACCAGCAGGAAAGTTCAACTGACCGGCGAGACCCAGTACTTC. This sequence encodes CATSRKVQLTGETQYF. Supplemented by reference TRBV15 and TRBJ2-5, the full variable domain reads DAMVIQNPRYQVTQFGKPVTLSCSQTLNHNVMYWYQQKSSQAPKLLFHYYDKDFNNEADTPDNFQSRRPNTSFCFLDIRSPGLGDTAMYLCATSRKVQLTGETQYFGPGTRLLVL.

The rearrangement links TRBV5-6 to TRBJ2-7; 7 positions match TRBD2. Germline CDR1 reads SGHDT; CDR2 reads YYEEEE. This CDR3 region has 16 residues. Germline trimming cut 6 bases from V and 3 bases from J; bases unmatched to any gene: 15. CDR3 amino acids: CASTHWHGAGDYEQYF. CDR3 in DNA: TGTGCCAGCACCCATTGGCACGGGGCGGGGGACTACGAGCAGTACTTC.